This is a list of T cell receptor beta chains from one sample in a study of blood T cells in healthy people across ages. From the 5' RACE reads, TCRdb called clonotypes with MiXCR, one entry per CDR3 protein. Of 1.5 million to 2 million distinct CDR3 sequences listed, roughly 30% are singletons. Sequenced: blood. The receptors stem from a woman younger than 45 in good health. CDR3s include the opening cysteine and the closing phenylalanine or tryptophan. A D gene is named only where the DNA matches it firmly. Expanded clones get a size class; other rows say once, few or many, or leave the size out.

j_call	v_call	clone_size	d_call	cdr3_nt	cdr3_aa
TRBJ2-7	TRBV9	few	TRBD1	TGTGCCAGCAGCATTGGGACAGGGAGCCACGAGCAGTACTTC	CASSIGTGSHEQYF
TRBJ1-2	TRBV20-1	few	NA	TGCAGTGCTACGACAGGAGATTATGGCTACACCTTC	CSATTGDYGYTF
TRBJ1-2	TRBV7-8	few	NA	TGTGCCAGCAGCTTAGGCCCACAACTCAACTATGGCTACACCTTC	CASSLGPQLNYGYTF
TRBJ2-5	TRBV6-2/TRBV6-3	few	NA	TGTGCCAGCAGCGCGGAGACTTTTCTGGAGACCCAGTACTTC	CASSAETFLETQYF
TRBJ2-2	TRBV29-1	few	TRBD2	TGCAGCGTTCCGACTAGCGGGAGGGCCGACGGGGAGCTGTTTTTT	CSVPTSGRADGELFF
TRBJ1-6	TRBV27	NA	NA	TGTGCCAGCCACCCTGGTCTTGGGGTATCACCCCTCCACTTT	CASHPGLGVSPLHF
TRBJ2-3	TRBV4-1	NA	NA	TGCGCCAGCAGCAACTCAATCTACGATACGCAGTATTTT	CASSNSIYDTQYF
TRBJ2-1	TRBV6-2/TRBV6-3	NA	NA	TGTGCCAGCCGGCGGGACACATCGGAGAACAACAATGAGCAGTTCTTC	CASRRDTSENNNEQFF
TRBJ2-2	TRBV20-1	NA	NA	TGCAGTGCTAGAACCCGGACACCGAACACCGGGGAGCTGTTTTTT	CSARTRTPNTGELFF
TRBJ2-7	TRBV18	NA	TRBD1	TGTGCCAGCTCACCGTCGCAGGGGGTCTACGAGCAGTACTTC	CASSPSQGVYEQYF
TRBJ1-5	TRBV4-1	NA	TRBD1	TGCGCCAGCAGCGGAACAGGGGAGGTTCAGCCCCAGCATTTT	CASSGTGEVQPQHF
TRBJ2-7	TRBV5-1	many	NA	TGCGCCAGCAGCGGACCACAGGGTCCCTACGAGCAGTACTTC	CASSGPQGPYEQYF
TRBJ1-1	TRBV13	few	NA	TGTGCCAGCAGCTTTTATGCAGGGGCGAACACTGAAGCTTTCTTT	CASSFYAGANTEAFF
TRBJ2-7	TRBV6-1	few	TRBD1	TGTGCCGGAAGAGAGACAGGGAAGGGCTCCTACGAGCAGTACTTC	CAGRETGKGSYEQYF
TRBJ2-7	TRBV7-8	NA	NA	TGTGCCAGCAGCAAGACAGGGGAGGGCTCCTACGAGCAGTACTTC	CASSKTGEGSYEQYF
TRBJ2-7	TRBV20-1	NA	TRBD2	TGCAGTGCTAGAGAGTTTAGCGGGAGCTCTTACGAGCAGTACTTC	CSAREFSGSSYEQYF
TRBJ1-1	TRBV20-1	NA	TRBD1	TGCAGTGGGGAAGTGACAGGGGCTGGCACTGAAGCTTTCTTT	CSGEVTGAGTEAFF
TRBJ2-6	TRBV20-1	few	NA	TGCAGTGCTAGACAGGTCTCTGGGGCCAACGTCCTGACTTTC	CSARQVSGANVLTF
TRBJ1-5	TRBV20-1	few	NA	TGCAGTGCTAGTGCGGGGGGAATTGCTGGACAGCCCCAGCATTTT	CSASAGGIAGQPQHF
TRBJ2-1	TRBV12-3/TRBV12-4	NA	TRBD2	TGTGCCAGCAGCAGAGCGGGAGGGTTCGCCAATGAGCAGTTCTTC	CASSRAGGFANEQFF
TRBJ2-7	TRBV14	NA	TRBD1	TGTGCCAGCAGCGCTACCGGGACAGGGGGCTTGGTGGTCTACGAGCAGTACTTC	CASSATGTGGLVVYEQYF
TRBJ1-2	TRBV7-2	few	TRBD1	TGTGCCAGCAGCTATGGACAGGGGGTCTATGGCTACACCTTC	CASSYGQGVYGYTF
TRBJ2-7	TRBV15	few	TRBD2	TGTGCCACCAGCAGAGGTAGCGGGAGTTACGAGCAGTACTTC	CATSRGSGSYEQYF
TRBJ2-6	TRBV7-3	few	NA	TGTGCCAGCAGCTACGGGTTCTCTGGGGCCAACGTCCTGACTTTC	CASSYGFSGANVLTF
TRBJ2-7	TRBV7-2	NA	TRBD1	TGTGCCAGCAGCTTAGCCGGGACAGGGTTGTCTACCGAGCAGTACTTC	CASSLAGTGLSTEQYF
TRBJ2-7	TRBV6-1	NA	NA	TGTGCCAGCAACGGACGGTTCTACGAGCAGTACTTC	CASNGRFYEQYF
TRBJ2-1	TRBV12-3/TRBV12-4	NA	NA	TGTGCCTCCTTCCTTGGATCCTACAATGAGCAGTTCTTC	CASFLGSYNEQFF
TRBJ2-1	TRBV12-3/TRBV12-4	NA	TRBD2	TGTGCCAGCACAGTCAATAGCGGGAGGGATGAGCAGTTCTTC	CASTVNSGRDEQFF
TRBJ2-7	TRBV10-2	NA	NA	TGCGCCGGCAGGGATGGGCAGGGGTACGAGCAGTACTTC	CAGRDGQGYEQYF
TRBJ1-2	TRBV25-1	NA	TRBD1	TGTGCCAGCGGACAGGGTGATGGCTTCACCTTC	CASGQGDGFTF
TRBJ2-1	TRBV29-1	many	TRBD2	TGCAGCGTTGGAGAGGGACTACCCTCCAATGAGCAGTTCTTC	CSVGEGLPSNEQFF
TRBJ2-7	TRBV9	few	TRBD1	TGTGCCAGCAGCGTAGGTGCGGCAATTGGGCAGGGGGCCGACGAGCAGTACTTC	CASSVGAAIGQGADEQYF
TRBJ1-4	TRBV12-3/TRBV12-4	NA	TRBD1	TGTGCCAGCAGCACCGAGAGGGGGCGATCTGGAAAACTGTTTTTT	CASSTERGRSGKLFF
TRBJ2-7	TRBV20-1	NA	NA	TGCAGTGCTAGAGAGTGGGCAGGTTCGTGGGAGCAGTACTTC	CSAREWAGSWEQYF
TRBJ2-7	TRBV5-1	NA	TRBD1	TGCGCCAGCAACACGGGACAGGGGGCTTTCGAGCAGTACTTC	CASNTGQGAFEQYF
TRBJ2-3	TRBV29-1	NA	TRBD1	TGCAGCGTTGAAGGGCTCGAGTACAGGGGTACAGATACGCAGTATTTT	CSVEGLEYRGTDTQYF
TRBJ2-2	TRBV12-3/TRBV12-4	NA	NA	TGTGCCAGCAGGTCTGCCGGGGGCGCCGGGGAGCTGTTTTTT	CASRSAGGAGELFF
TRBJ1-1	TRBV10-3	NA	TRBD1	TGTGCCATCACGGCAGGGGGCCACACTGAAGCTTTCTTT	CAITAGGHTEAFF
TRBJ2-1	TRBV11-2	NA	TRBD2	TGTGCCAGCAGCTTAATGGGTAGCGGGGGGGCCAGGAATGAGCAGTTCTTC	CASSLMGSGGARNEQFF
TRBJ2-3	TRBV6-2/TRBV6-3	NA	TRBD2	TGTGCCAGCAGCTCCCAGCGGGGGGCGGCAGATACGCAGTATTTT	CASSSQRGAADTQYF
TRBJ1-1	TRBV29-1	NA	NA	TGCAGCGTTAAAAAGGGATTTGGCACTGAAGCTTTCTTT	CSVKKGFGTEAFF
TRBJ1-2	TRBV7-9	NA	NA	TGTGCCAGCCGGGACCGATCTTTCTACACCTTC	CASRDRSFYTF
TRBJ1-2	TRBV6-5	NA	NA	TGTGCCAGCAGTTACGGTGGGGGACCGTCCTATGGCTACACCTTC	CASSYGGGPSYGYTF
TRBJ1-5	TRBV2	NA	NA	TGTGCCAGCTGCAGGGATATAGCTCAGCCCCAGCATTTT	CASCRDIAQPQHF
TRBJ2-3	TRBV11-2	few	NA	TGTGCCAGCAGCTCCTCGACAGGACCTATGGGGGATACGCAGTATTTT	CASSSSTGPMGDTQYF
TRBJ2-6	TRBV29-1	many	NA	TGCAGCGTACGAACCCCTGGGGCCAACGTCCTGACTTTC	CSVRTPGANVLTF
TRBJ2-5	TRBV30	few	NA	TGTGCCTGGAGTCGGGTGGGTCTCCAAGAGACCCAGTACTTC	CAWSRVGLQETQYF
TRBJ2-5	TRBV7-3	NA	NA	TGTGCCAGCAGCTTAGGGCTAGCAGCCCAAGGGACCCAGTACTTC	CASSLGLAAQGTQYF
TRBJ1-5	TRBV6-1	few	TRBD1	TGTGCCAGCAGTGACAACAGGGGCTATAATCAGCCCCAGCATTTT	CASSDNRGYNQPQHF
TRBJ2-5	TRBV12-3/TRBV12-4	few	NA	TGTGCCAGCACAAATTACCAAGAGACCCAGTACTTC	CASTNYQETQYF
TRBJ1-2	TRBV10-2	NA	NA	TGCGCCAGCAGTGCATCGGGACGCCGCTATGGCTACACCTTC	CASSASGRRYGYTF
TRBJ1-2	TRBV20-1	NA	NA	TGCAGTGCTAGCCACTTTGGCTACACCTTC	CSASHFGYTF
TRBJ1-2	TRBV6-6	NA	TRBD1	TGTGCCAGCAGTTACAGAGACAGGGATCGCTATGGCTACACCTTC	CASSYRDRDRYGYTF
TRBJ2-3	TRBV20-1	NA	TRBD2	TGCAGTGCTAGAGCGGGGAGCGGGATAGAGACGCAGTATTTT	CSARAGSGIETQYF
TRBJ2-7	TRBV11-2	NA	TRBD2	TGTGCCAGCAGCTTTGGACTAGCGGGGGCCTACTCCTACGAGCAGTACTTC	CASSFGLAGAYSYEQYF
TRBJ2-2	TRBV7-9	NA	TRBD1	TGTGCCAGCAGCGAGGGACAGAGGGACACCGGGGAGCTGTTTTTT	CASSEGQRDTGELFF
TRBJ2-1	TRBV20-1	few	TRBD2	TGCCGTGCTATTAGCGGGGGGGCCTACAATGAGCAGTTCTTC	CRAISGGAYNEQFF